This passage covers 9 T cell receptor beta chains from one sample sequenced in a study of blood T cell repertoires in COVID-19. Clones were read by immunoSEQ multiplex PCR, and TCRdb kept only the in-frame ones, dropping some. The repertoire holds under 150,000 clones, with over 70% as singletons. Source material: peripheral blood. These receptors originate from a man in his fifties with acute or convalescent COVID-19.

In its sample, this clone was seen a few times. The V call is TRBV4-2, the J call TRBJ1-4; a weak D match, TRBD1 (6 bases). The V end lost 0 bases, the J end lost 1 base, and 18 bases lay between the germline ends. Per germline, CDR1 LGHNA and CDR2 YNFKEQ. The CDR3 length is 19 residues. The CDR3 sequence: CASSQDQGNPSRTNEKLFF. Here the CDR3 DNA reads TGTGCCAGCAGCCAAGATCAGGGGAACCCTTCAAGAACTAATGAAAAACTGTTTTTT.

This sequence joins TRBV28 and TRBJ1-3; a weak D match, TRBD1 (5 bases). Germline lookup yields CDR1 MDHEN and CDR2 SYDVKM. The CDR3 contains 15 residues. V was cut by 4 bases and J by 0 bases, with 10 bases left in between. The CDR3 nucleotides read TGTGCCAGCAGTTCGACAGATTTCTCTGGAAACACCATATATTTT. It codes for CASSSTDFSGNTIYF.

The J gene is TRBJ1-5, the V gene TRBV6-1, with D unclear. CDR3 length equals 17 residues. The germline gives CDR1 MNHNS, CDR2 SASEGT. Trimming took off 1 base at V and 1 base at J, with 14 bases between the two ends. The CDR3 nucleotides read TGTGCCAGCAGTGAAGAGCGGCACAGCCTAAGCAATCAGCCCCAGCATTTT. Residues: CASSEERHSLSNQPQHF.

The chain links TRBV18 to TRBJ1-6, with TRBD1 matching over 7 bases. Germline loops: CDR1 KGHSH, CDR2 LQKENI. This CDR3 region has 14 residues. With 3 bases clipped from V and 6 bases from J, the junction kept 2 bases outside the gene matches. CDR3 DNA: TGTGCCAGCTCACCCGGGACAGTTAATTCACCCCTCCACTTT. Translated, it gives CASSPGTVNSPLHF.

The chain joins TRBV5-6 to TRBJ2-7; D perhaps matches TRBD1 (6 bases). The V end was cut by 4 bases, the J end by 4 bases, with 9 bases between. CDR1 SGHDT and CDR2 YYEEEE come from the germline V gene. CDR3 length: 12 amino acids. This chain's CDR3 is CASSPTGYEQYF. CDR3 sequence (DNA): TGTGCCAGCAGCCCGACAGGTTACGAGCAGTACTTC.

The V gene is TRBV19, the J gene TRBJ2-3; 11 bases fit TRBD2. Trimming cost V 5 bases and J 6 bases; bases outside gene matches: 16. The V gene's germline CDR1 is LNHDA and CDR2 SQIVND (reference sequence). The CDR3 is 18 amino acids. CDR3: CASSLSRSSGGATDTQYF. DNA for the CDR3: TGTGCCAGTAGTCTCTCCCGAAGTAGCGGGGGGGCCACCGATACGCAGTATTTT.

V and J are TRBV7-9 and TRBJ1-3; TRBD1 matches 8 bases. The germline CDR1 and CDR2 sequences are SEHNR and FQNEAQ (reference sequence). Trimming cost V 1 base and J 4 bases; bases outside gene matches: 6. CDR3 length: 16 residues. The CDR3 DNA sequence: TGTGCCAGCAGCTTAGTTCAGGGGGCGCGAGGAAACACCATATATTTT. Its protein product is CASSLVQGARGNTIYF. Looking up the rest from reference TRBV7-9 and TRBJ1-3 gives the full variable domain: DTGVSQNPRHKITKRGQNVTFRCDPISEHNRLYWYRQTLGQGPEFLTYFQNEAQLEKSRLLSDRFSAERPKGSFSTLEIQRTEQGDSAMYLCASSLVQGARGNTIYFGEGSWLTVV.

This chain joins TRBV2 and TRBJ1-1; 10 nucleotides agree with TRBD1. Germline V CDR1 and CDR2: SNHLY, FYNNEI. This CDR3 is built from 14 residues. V lost 9 bases and J lost 4; bases outside the gene matches: 8. CDR3 amino acids: CASTSGQGFTEAFF. The CDR3 coding sequence is TGTGCCAGTACCTCGGGACAGGGGTTCACTGAAGCTTTCTTT.

V usage is TRBV30 and J usage is TRBJ2-5, with 8 bases aligning to TRBD2. The CDR3 is 14 amino acids. The V and J ends lost 3 bases and 2 bases, in that order; junction bases with no gene match: 5. Germline CDR1 is GTSNPN and CDR2 is SVGIG (reference sequence). CDR3 sequence: CAWSLGGGQETQYF. CDR3 sequence (DNA): TGTGCCTGGAGCCTCGGGGGGGGACAAGAGACCCAGTACTTC.